A selection of T cell receptor beta chains follows, all from one sample in a study of T-cell reconstitution after alpha-beta-depleted transplantation in children. TCRdb redid the calling of the PCR reads with MiXCR, one entry per CDR3 protein. Of 250,000 to 400,000 distinct CDR3 sequences in the sample, 23% were seen once. Sequencing was performed on PBMCs, mostly from graft donor cells, taken 180 days after TCRalphabeta/CD19-depleted stem cell transplant. The receptors derive from a male patient younger than 18 who had a stem cell transplant for acute lymphoblastic leukemia, so the T cells may come from the graft donor. CDR3s include the opening cysteine and the closing phenylalanine or tryptophan. D genes are given only for firm matches. Some rows mark clone size as missing; the rest say once, few, many or name a class of expanded clone.

TRBJ2-2 TRBV12-3/TRBV12-4 . . CAFSSALGWEANTGELFF TGTGCCTTCAGTTCCGCCTTGGGATGGGAGGCCAACACCGGGGAGCTGTTTTTT
TRBJ1-5 TRBV7-2 . many CASSLRGSKQPQHF TGTGCCAGCAGCTTAAGAGGGTCGAAGCAGCCCCAGCATTTT
TRBJ1-3 TRBV7-3 . few CASSLMGDAGNTIYF TGTGCCAGCAGCTTAATGGGGGACGCTGGAAACACCATATATTTT
TRBJ2-7 TRBV12-3/TRBV12-4 TRBD2 many CASSLRAGLYEQYF TGTGCCAGCAGTTTACGAGCGGGACTCTACGAGCAGTACTTC
TRBJ1-2 TRBV5-1 . many CASSLVGNYGYTF TGCGCCAGCAGCTTAGTGGGGAACTATGGCTACACCTTC
TRBJ2-7 TRBV29-1 . few CSVNWGGPYEQYF TGCAGCGTTAACTGGGGAGGCCCCTACGAGCAGTACTTC
TRBJ2-1 TRBV7-2 . . CASSLSGPKNEQFF TGTGCCAGCAGCCTAAGCGGTCCTAAGAATGAGCAGTTCTTC
TRBJ2-1 TRBV6-1 TRBD1 few CASSELYGAGGGLF TGTGCCAGCAGTGAACTGTATGGGGCAGGGGGCGGGCTCTTC
TRBJ2-7 TRBV5-1 TRBD1 few CASSSRDSRYEQYF TGCGCCAGCAGCTCCCGGGACAGCCGCTACGAGCAGTACTTC
TRBJ2-3 TRBV15 TRBD2 few CATSRPLAGELTDTQYF TGTGCCACCAGCAGGCCTCTAGCGGGAGAATTGACAGATACGCAGTATTTT
TRBJ2-5 TRBV28 . . CASSFNMETQYF TGTGCCAGCAGTTTTAATATGGAGACCCAGTACTTC
TRBJ2-1 TRBV7-6 . . CASSPHPLNEQFF TGTGCCAGCAGCCCACACCCGTTGAATGAGCAGTTCTTC
TRBJ1-1 TRBV7-6 TRBD1 . CASSLRSRAGGFGTEAFF TGTGCCAGCAGCTTAAGGTCGCGGGCAGGGGGATTCGGCACTGAAGCTTTCTTT
TRBJ2-7 TRBV7-8 TRBD2 . CASRNIGRGVYEQYF TGTGCCAGCAGAAACATCGGCCGGGGGGTCTACGAGCAGTACTTC
TRBJ1-6 TRBV12-3/TRBV12-4 . . CASSRPGGRRSNSPLHF TGTGCCAGCAGCCGCCCGGGGGGCAGGAGGAGTAATTCACCCCTCCACTTT
TRBJ1-5 TRBV10-3 . few CAISEQDFGQPQHF TGTGCCATCAGTGAGCAAGACTTCGGGCAGCCCCAGCATTTT
TRBJ2-3 TRBV15 . . CATSRDRLAGVTDTQYF TGTGCCACCAGCAGAGATCGGTTGGCGGGCGTCACAGATACGCAGTATTTT
TRBJ1-1 TRBV6-1 . . CASIDRVNTEAFF TGTGCCAGCATTGACCGGGTGAACACTGAAGCTTTCTTT
TRBJ1-2 TRBV7-3 . many CASSSRQGYGYTF TGTGCCAGCAGCTCCCGGCAGGGCTATGGCTACACCTTC
TRBJ2-7 TRBV5-1 TRBD1 few CASSTGTGPSVPSSYEQYF TGCGCCAGCAGCACGGGGACAGGGCCCTCCGTTCCTAGCTCCTACGAGCAGTACTTC
TRBJ2-1 TRBV11-2 . . CASSLDRFGGRGSLPSYNEQFF TGTGCCAGCAGCTTAGATCGATTTGGCGGCAGGGGTTCCCTTCCCTCCTACAATGAGCAGTTCTTC
TRBJ2-3 TRBV20-1 . . CSAGVTHTDTQYF TGCAGTGCGGGAGTAACCCACACAGATACGCAGTATTTT
TRBJ2-1 TRBV4-1 . . CASSQDRLGFSYNEQFF TGCGCCAGCAGCCAAGATCGGTTGGGGTTTTCCTACAATGAGCAGTTCTTC
TRBJ2-7 TRBV13 . medium-sized CASSLVAGPYEQYF TGTGCCAGCAGCTTAGTGGCGGGTCCCTACGAGCAGTACTTC
TRBJ2-5 TRBV5-1 . . CASSNLQETQYF TGCGCCAGCAGCAACTTACAAGAGACCCAGTACTTC
TRBJ2-2 TRBV11-2 TRBD2 few CASSLEVAGGLELFF TGTGCCAGCAGCTTAGAAGTAGCGGGAGGCCTGGAGCTGTTTTTT
TRBJ1-3 TRBV9 TRBD1 few CASSVANLGKDREVRNTIYF TGTGCCAGCAGCGTAGCCAACCTCGGGAAGGACAGGGAGGTGCGAAACACCATATATTTT
TRBJ2-1 TRBV27 TRBD1 few CVSGQGRSEQFF TGTGTCTCGGGACAGGGACGAAGTGAGCAGTTCTTC
TRBJ2-1 TRBV7-3 . . CASSPRQRPYNEQFF TGTGCCAGCAGCCCCCGCCAGCGGCCCTACAATGAGCAGTTCTTC
TRBJ1-1 TRBV18 TRBD1 . CASSATGAPDTEAFF TGTGCCAGCTCAGCGACAGGGGCCCCAGACACTGAAGCTTTCTTT
TRBJ2-6 TRBV29-1 TRBD1 . CSVEWQGAGSGANVLTF TGCAGCGTTGAATGGCAGGGGGCTGGGTCTGGGGCCAACGTCCTGACTTTC
TRBJ2-5 TRBV25-1 . . CASSQAGRETQYF TGTGCCAGCAGTCAAGCAGGGAGGGAGACCCAGTACTTC
TRBJ1-3 TRBV11-2 TRBD1 few CASSSRGPSGNTIYF TGTGCCAGCAGCTCAAGGGGGCCGTCTGGAAACACCATATATTTT
TRBJ2-1 TRBV12-5 . . CASGLAVVTSSYNEQFF TGTGCTAGTGGTTTGGCTGTTGTGACGAGCAGCTACAATGAGCAGTTCTTC
TRBJ2-7 TRBV5-1 . few CASSLFDDNTYEQYF TGCGCCAGCAGCTTGTTTGATGACAATACGTACGAGCAGTACTTC
TRBJ2-2 TRBV3-1 TRBD2 few CASTQRPAGGPRTGELFF TGTGCCAGCACCCAAAGGCCAGCGGGAGGGCCGCGCACCGGGGAGCTGTTTTTT
TRBJ2-3 TRBV28 . . CASSPTSITTDTQYF TGTGCCAGCAGCCCTACTAGTATAACCACAGATACGCAGTATTTT